Described below is a single TCR beta chain sequence and its context. Its antigen remains unidentified. There are no base qualities to consult, and no much larger clone falls within one base. The sample comes from a study of shared clonotypes between healthy human individuals (dated by TCRdb to the early 2020s). Looking at the study overall: The cohort comprised two women and a few men aged 18 to 49 years. Per donor, three plates each were used for CD4 naive and CD4 memory, two for CD8 naive, and one for CD8 memory. Blood TCR repertoires of about 5 healthy adults were deeply sequenced to estimate repertoire size and the extent of clonotype sharing between individuals. To increase sequencing depth and limit assay-specific biases, different laboratories used diverse techniques to prepare libraries and sequence TCR repertoires. Each donor's leukapheresis produced roughly between about 0.9 and 9.5 billion PBMCs.

The paper's findings and limits, for the study overall: Rarefaction of sorted-subset datasets indicated incomplete sequencing despite the large sequencing depth. When a handful of donors were compared, the shared fraction of clonotypes was approximately 5% for naive CD4, 3.5% to 4% for naive CD8, 2.3% for memory CD4, and 0.4% for memory CD8. Pairwise subsampling indicated that sequencing depth was expected to affect the degree of clonotype sharing among donors. Estimated clonotype richness was generally larger for naive than for memory subsets. The small number of donors limited the genetic and exposure-history diversity represented. Only blood was sampled, and tissue TCR repertoires likely differ from those in blood. Higher generation probabilities were observed for clonotypes shared by all four sorted-subset donors than for non-shared clonotypes.

The donors were healthy, HIV-negative adults who had no recently reported acute infections or vaccinations. Every donor was a Caucasian adult living in Nashville, Tennessee, USA. Magnetic negative selection was used to enrich CD4+ T cells, after which naive cells were positively selected on CD45RA and the negative fraction became the memory subset. After blood collection by leukapheresis, PBMCs were isolated using Ficoll-Histopaque density gradient centrifugation and then cryopreserved in the vapor phase of liquid nitrogen. Purity and quantity of every magnetically sorted T cell population were checked by analytical flow cytometry. Genomic DNA was isolated from each sorted fraction and quantified by UV absorbance on a Nanodrop 2000c. From its cysteine to its phenylalanine, the CDR3 spans 16 amino acids. CDR3 DNA is the only sequence kept; it has 48 bases, read in frame from the first base. Trimming removed 3 bases from V and 1 base from J, leaving 14 bases between the germline ends. CDR1 and CDR2 were assigned from the germline V gene as SGHVS and FQNEAQ.

Using the deep immunoSEQ assay, multiplex PCR amplified TCR CDR3 regions from genomic DNA. Extracted genomic DNA from each cell subset was spread evenly across all wells of several immunoSEQ 96-well plates, with each plate serving as a replicate. For sorted subsets, approximately 0.2 ug of genomic DNA, equivalent to 25,000 to 30,000 T cell genomes, went into each replicate PCR. Purified libraries were measured with a Qubit 3.0 fluorometer, size-checked on a Bioanalyzer 2100, and measured again with the KAPA Library Quantification kit. Every immunoSEQ 96-well plate was sequenced on a separate single-read 150-cycle Illumina NextSeq 550 flow cell. Per the authors' processing: The immunoSEQ output contained only junctional sequences without quality scores, so filtering could not match that applied to full-length reads. To assign V/J genes and CDR3, sequences were annotated using PyIR, a Python wrapper for IgBLAST v1.9, with IMGT germline references. Reads with weak V/J assignments (E-value above 1e-6), missing CDR3, stop codons, out-of-frame junctions, or ambiguous translated residues were removed. V3J clonotypes were defined as sequences sharing the same inferred V gene, J gene, and CDR3 amino acid sequence. Percentage overlap between repertoires was calculated by dividing the number of shared unique clonotypes by the size of the smaller repertoire. Repertoire richness was assessed with RTK rarefaction, the Chao1 estimator, and Recon v2.1 estimates of unobserved clonotypes. For all TCRbeta clonotypes obtained by the gDNA method from a few donors, generation probabilities were computed with OLGA. In its TCRdb copy, this immuneACCESS table keeps in-frame sequences only and misses some clones. Where compared with another copy, unresolved V genes explain less than half of these, and the others have no known cause. For V, J and clone size, that table is used; D and trimming come from the DNA. This sample comprises a few million clones, 85% to 95% of them detected only once. Of the sample, more than 0.35% falls within the top ten clones.

The sequence is built from TRBV7-8 and TRBJ2-3; TRBD1 might be the D gene, on 6 matching bases. The sample was naive CD4+ T cells from PBMCs. Sample cell subset or site, as interpreted from the label and publication: CD45RA+ positively selected. The TCR sequence derives from a man between 18 and 35 years old in good health. Some clones in this sample may be carry-over from other donors' samples. CDR3 loop: CASSFPQGHGTDTQYF. The nucleotides read TGTGCCAGCAGCTTCCCTCAGGGACATGGCACAGATACGCAGTATTTT. Joined to the reference TRBV7-8 and TRBJ2-3 proteins, this CDR3 gives the full variable domain: GAGVSQSPRYKVAKRGQDVALRCDPISGHVSLFWYQQALGQGPEFLTYFQNEAQLDKSGLPSDRFFAERPEGSVSTLKIQRTQQEDSAVYLCASSFPQGHGTDTQYFGPGTRLTVL.